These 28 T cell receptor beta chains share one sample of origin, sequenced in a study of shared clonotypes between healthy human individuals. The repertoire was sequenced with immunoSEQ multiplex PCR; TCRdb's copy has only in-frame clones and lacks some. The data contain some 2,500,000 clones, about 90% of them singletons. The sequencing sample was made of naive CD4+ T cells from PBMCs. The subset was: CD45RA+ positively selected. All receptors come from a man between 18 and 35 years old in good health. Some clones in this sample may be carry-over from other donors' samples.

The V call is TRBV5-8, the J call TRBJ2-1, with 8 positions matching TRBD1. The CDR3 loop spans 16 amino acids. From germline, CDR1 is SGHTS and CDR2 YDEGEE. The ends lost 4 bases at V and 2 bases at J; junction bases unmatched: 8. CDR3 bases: TGTGCCAGCAGCGCCGGACAGGGAGGTACCTACAATGAGCAGTTCTTC. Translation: CASSAGQGGTYNEQFF.

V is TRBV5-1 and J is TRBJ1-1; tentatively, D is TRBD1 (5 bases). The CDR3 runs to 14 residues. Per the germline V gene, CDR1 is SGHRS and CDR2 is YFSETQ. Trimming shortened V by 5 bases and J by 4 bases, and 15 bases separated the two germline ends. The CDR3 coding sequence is TGCGCCAGCAGATGGGGACGGGAGGGCACTGAAGCTTTCTTT. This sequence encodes CASRWGREGTEAFF. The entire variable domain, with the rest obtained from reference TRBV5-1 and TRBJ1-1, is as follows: KAGVTQTPRYLIKTRGQQVTLSCSPISGHRSVSWYQQTPGQGLQFLFEYFSETQRNKGNFPGRFSGRQFSNSRSEMNVSTLELGDSALYLCASRWGREGTEAFFGQGTRLTVV.

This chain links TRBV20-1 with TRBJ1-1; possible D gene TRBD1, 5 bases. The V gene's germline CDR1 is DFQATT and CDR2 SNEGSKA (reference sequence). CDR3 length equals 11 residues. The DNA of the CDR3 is TGCAGGGCTCTCTGGGGGGGGGAAGCTTTCTTT. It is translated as CRALWGGEAFF.

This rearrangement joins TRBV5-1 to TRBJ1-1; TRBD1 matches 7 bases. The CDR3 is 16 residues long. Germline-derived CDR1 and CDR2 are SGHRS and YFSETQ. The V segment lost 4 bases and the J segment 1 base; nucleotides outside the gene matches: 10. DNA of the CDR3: TGCGCCAGCAGCGGGGGAGGACAGGCCCAGAACACTGAAGCTTTCTTT. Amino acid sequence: CASSGGGQAQNTEAFF.

The CDR3 DNA reads as TGTGCCATCAGTCGACAGGGGTCGTACACTGAAGCTTTCTTT. Protein sequence: CAISRQGSYTEAFF. The chain combines TRBV10-3 with TRBJ1-1; 8 nucleotides agree with TRBD1. The CDR3 is made up of 14 amino acids. V was pared by 5 bases and J by 3 bases, with 5 bases of the junction left unmatched. Germline values: CDR1 ENHRY, CDR2 SYGVKD.

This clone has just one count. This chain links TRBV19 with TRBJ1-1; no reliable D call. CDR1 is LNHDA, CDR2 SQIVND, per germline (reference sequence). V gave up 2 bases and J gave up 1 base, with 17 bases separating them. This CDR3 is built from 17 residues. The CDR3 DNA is TGTGCCAGTAGTATAAATGAGAACACCCCCGCGAACACTGAAGCTTTCTTT. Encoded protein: CASSINENTPANTEAFF.

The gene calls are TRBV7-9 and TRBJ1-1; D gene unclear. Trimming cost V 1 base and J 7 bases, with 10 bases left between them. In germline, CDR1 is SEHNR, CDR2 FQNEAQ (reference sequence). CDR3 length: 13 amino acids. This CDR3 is CASSLEPWLEAFF. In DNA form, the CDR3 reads TGTGCCAGCAGCTTAGAACCGTGGCTTGAAGCTTTCTTT.

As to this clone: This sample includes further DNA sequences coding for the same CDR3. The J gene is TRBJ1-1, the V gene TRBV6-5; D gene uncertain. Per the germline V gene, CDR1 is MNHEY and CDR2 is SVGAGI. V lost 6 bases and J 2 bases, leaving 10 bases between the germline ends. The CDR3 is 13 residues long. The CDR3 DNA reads TGTGCCAGCAGCCCGGACCCTAACACTGAAGCTTTCTTT. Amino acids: CASSPDPNTEAFF.

CDR3 sequence: CASSPGGVNEKLFF. Here the CDR3 DNA reads TGCGCCAGCAGCCCAGGGGGAGTAAATGAAAAACTGTTTTTT. V and J are TRBV5-1 and TRBJ1-4; 7 bases are a match to TRBD1. CDR3 size: 14 residues. Germline V gene lookup returns CDR1 SGHRS and CDR2 YFSETQ. J lost 5 bases, V lost 4 bases, and 5 bases had no gene match.

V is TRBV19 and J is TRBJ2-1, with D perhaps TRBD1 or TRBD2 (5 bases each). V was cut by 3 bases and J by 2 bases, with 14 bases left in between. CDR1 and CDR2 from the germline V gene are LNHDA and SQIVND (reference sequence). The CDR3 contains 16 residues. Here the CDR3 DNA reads TGTGCCAGTAGTATCCGGGACCGTGGGGCCTACAATGAGCAGTTCTTC. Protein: CASSIRDRGAYNEQFF.

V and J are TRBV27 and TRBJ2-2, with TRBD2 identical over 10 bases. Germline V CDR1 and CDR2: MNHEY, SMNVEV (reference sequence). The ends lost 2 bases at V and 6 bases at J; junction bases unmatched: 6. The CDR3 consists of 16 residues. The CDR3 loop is CASSLSPSGSAGELFF. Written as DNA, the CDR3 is TGTGCCAGCAGTTTAAGCCCTAGCGGGAGCGCCGGGGAGCTGTTTTTT.

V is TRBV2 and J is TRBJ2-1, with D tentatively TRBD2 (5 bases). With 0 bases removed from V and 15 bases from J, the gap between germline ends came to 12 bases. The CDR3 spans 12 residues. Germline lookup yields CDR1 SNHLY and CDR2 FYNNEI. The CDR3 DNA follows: TGTGCCAGCAGTGAAGCGGTACCGGGGAGGTTCTTC. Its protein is CASSEAVPGRFF.

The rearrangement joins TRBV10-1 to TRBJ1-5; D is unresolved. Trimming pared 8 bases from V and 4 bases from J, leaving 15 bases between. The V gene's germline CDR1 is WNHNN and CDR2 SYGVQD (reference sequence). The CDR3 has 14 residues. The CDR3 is CASLTVVGNQPQHF. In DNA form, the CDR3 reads TGCGCCAGCCTTACAGTGGTGGGAAATCAGCCCCAGCATTTT.

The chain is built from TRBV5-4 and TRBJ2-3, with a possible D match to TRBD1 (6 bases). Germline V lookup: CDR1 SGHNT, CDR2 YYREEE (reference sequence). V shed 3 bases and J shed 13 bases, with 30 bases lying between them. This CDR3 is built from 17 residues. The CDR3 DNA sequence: TGTGCCAGCAGCTCGGGGTTTGATACAGGGCGGCCCAAATTGAAGTATTTT. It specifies CASSSGFDTGRPKLKYF. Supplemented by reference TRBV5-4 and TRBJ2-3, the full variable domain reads ETGVTQSPTHLIKTRGQQVTLRCSSQSGHNTVSWYQQALGQGPQFIFQYYREEENGRGNFPPRFSGLQFPNYSSELNVNALELDDSALYLCASSSGFDTGRPKLKYFGPGTRLTVL.

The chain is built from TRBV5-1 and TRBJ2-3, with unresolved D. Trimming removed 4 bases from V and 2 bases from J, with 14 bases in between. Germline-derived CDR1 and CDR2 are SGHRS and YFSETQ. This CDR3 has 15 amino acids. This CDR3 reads CASSTPTAITDTQYF. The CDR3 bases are TGCGCCAGCAGCACCCCGACGGCGATCACAGATACGCAGTATTTT.

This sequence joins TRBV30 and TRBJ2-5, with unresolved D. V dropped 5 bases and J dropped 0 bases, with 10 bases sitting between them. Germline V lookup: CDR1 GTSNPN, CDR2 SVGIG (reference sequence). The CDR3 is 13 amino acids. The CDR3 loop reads CAWDLIHQETQYF. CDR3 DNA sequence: TGTGCCTGGGACCTGATCCACCAAGAGACCCAGTACTTC.

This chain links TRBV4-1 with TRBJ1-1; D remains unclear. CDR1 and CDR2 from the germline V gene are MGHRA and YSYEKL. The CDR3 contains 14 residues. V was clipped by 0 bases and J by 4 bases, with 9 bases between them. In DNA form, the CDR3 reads TGCGCCAGCAGCCAAGAGAGTGGCATCACTGAAGCTTTCTTT. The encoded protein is CASSQESGITEAFF.

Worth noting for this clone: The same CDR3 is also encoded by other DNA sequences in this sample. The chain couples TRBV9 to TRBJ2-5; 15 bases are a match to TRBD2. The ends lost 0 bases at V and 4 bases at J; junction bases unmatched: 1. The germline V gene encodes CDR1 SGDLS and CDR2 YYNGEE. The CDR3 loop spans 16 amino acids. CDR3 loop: CASSVEGLAGGETQYF. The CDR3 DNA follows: TGTGCCAGCAGCGTAGAGGGACTAGCGGGAGGAGAGACCCAGTACTTC.

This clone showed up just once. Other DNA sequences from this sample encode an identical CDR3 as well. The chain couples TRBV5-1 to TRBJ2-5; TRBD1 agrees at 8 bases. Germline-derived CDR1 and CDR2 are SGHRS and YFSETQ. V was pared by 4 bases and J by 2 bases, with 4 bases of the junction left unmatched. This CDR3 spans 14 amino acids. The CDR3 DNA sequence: TGCGCCAGCAGCGGCGGACAGGGACAAGAGACCCAGTACTTC. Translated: CASSGGQGQETQYF.

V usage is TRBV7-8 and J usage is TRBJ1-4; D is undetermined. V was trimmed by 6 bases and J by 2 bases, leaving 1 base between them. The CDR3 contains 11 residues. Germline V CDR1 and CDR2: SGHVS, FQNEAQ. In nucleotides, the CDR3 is TGTGCCAGCAGTACTAATGAAAAACTGTTTTTT. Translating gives CASSTNEKLFF.

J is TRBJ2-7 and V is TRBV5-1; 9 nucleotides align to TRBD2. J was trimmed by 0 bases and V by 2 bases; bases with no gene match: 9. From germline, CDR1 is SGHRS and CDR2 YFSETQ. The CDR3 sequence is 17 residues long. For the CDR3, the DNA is TGCGCCAGCAGCTTAACGGCTAGCGGGACAAACTCCTACGAGCAGTACTTC. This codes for CASSLTASGTNSYEQYF.

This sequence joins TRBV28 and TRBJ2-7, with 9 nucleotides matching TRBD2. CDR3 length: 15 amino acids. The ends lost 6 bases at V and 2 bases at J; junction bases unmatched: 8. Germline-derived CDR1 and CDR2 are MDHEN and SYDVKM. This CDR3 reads CASRRRLAVPYEQYF. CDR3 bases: TGTGCCAGCAGACGACGACTAGCGGTACCCTACGAGCAGTACTTC.

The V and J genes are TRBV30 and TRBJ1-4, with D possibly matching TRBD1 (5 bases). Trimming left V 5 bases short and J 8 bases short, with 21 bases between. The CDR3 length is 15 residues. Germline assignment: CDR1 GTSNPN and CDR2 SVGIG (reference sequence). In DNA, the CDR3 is TGTGCCTGGGGCCAACCGGGGGGGAGAGGGGAAAAACTGTTTTTT. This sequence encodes CAWGQPGGRGEKLFF.

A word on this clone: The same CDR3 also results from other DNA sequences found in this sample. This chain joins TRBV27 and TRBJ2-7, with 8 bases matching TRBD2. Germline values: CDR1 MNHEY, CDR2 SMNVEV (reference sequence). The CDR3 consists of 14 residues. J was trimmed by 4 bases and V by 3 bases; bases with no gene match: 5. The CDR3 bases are TGTGCCAGCAGTTTTTTAGCGGGAAGTTACGAGCAGTACTTC. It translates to CASSFLAGSYEQYF.

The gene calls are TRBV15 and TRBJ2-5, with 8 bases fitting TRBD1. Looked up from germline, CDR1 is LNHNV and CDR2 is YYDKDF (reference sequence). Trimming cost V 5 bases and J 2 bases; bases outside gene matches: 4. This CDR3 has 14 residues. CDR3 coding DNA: TGTGCCACCAGCCCGCGGACAGGGCAAGAGACCCAGTACTTC. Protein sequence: CATSPRTGQETQYF. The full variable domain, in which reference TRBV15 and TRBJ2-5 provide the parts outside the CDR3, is DAMVIQNPRYQVTQFGKPVTLSCSQTLNHNVMYWYQQKSSQAPKLLFHYYDKDFNNEADTPDNFQSRRPNTSFCFLDIRSPGLGDTAMYLCATSPRTGQETQYFGPGTRLLVL.

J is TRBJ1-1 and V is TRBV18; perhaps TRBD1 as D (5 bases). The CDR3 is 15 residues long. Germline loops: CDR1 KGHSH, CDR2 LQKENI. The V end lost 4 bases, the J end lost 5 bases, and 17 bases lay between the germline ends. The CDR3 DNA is TGTGCCAGCTCACAACAGACAGCGCGTCAAACTGAAGCTTTCTTT. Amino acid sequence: CASSQQTARQTEAFF.

CDR3: CASSLAEGRELFF. Here the CDR3 DNA reads TGTGCCAGCAGCTTGGCCGAGGGCAGGGAGCTGTTTTTT. V usage is TRBV5-4 and J usage is TRBJ2-2; possible D gene TRBD2, 5 bases. Germline loops: CDR1 SGHNT, CDR2 YYREEE (reference sequence). This CDR3 region has 13 residues. Trimming removed 0 bases from V and 9 bases from J, with 9 bases in between.

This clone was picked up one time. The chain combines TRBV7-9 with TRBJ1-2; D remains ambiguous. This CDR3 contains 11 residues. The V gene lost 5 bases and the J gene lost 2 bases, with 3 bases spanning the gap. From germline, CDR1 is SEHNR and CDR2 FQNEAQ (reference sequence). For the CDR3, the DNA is TGTGCCAGCAGCGAAAACTATGGCTACACCTTC. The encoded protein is CASSENYGYTF.